This T cell receptor (beta chain) was found in a study of T cell responses to AZD1222 COVID-19 vaccine. V was cut by 6 bases and J by 3 bases, with 8 bases left in between. The V gene's germline CDR1 is MDHEN and CDR2 SYDVKM. CDR3 length: 12 residues. Study findings and constraints: Females made up more of the donors, who were largely white British, and clonal diversity may have come out too low. Per reports, nearly half of all spike-specific TCRs target regions that are unmutated in variants. The peak T cell response came first, and repertoires were sampled only after it.

The repertoire was sequenced with immunoSEQ multiplex PCR; TCRdb's copy has only in-frame clones and lacks some. Of around 160,000 clones listed, around nine tenths are singletons. This clone was seen only once. Its matching antigen is unknown. The sample in question was peripheral blood, obtained on day 0 of AZD1222 vaccination. The rearrangement joins TRBV28 to TRBJ1-2, with D maybe TRBD1 (5 bases). This receptor was taken from an adult in good health. CDR3 in amino acids: CASRGEDYGYTF. CDR3 sequence (DNA): TGTGCCAGCAGGGGGGAGGACTATGGCTACACCTTC.